Below are 17 T cell receptor beta chains sequenced from a single sample in a study of early T cells in non-severe SARS-CoV-2 infection. Via MiXCR, TCRdb re-called the 5' RACE reads, giving one row per CDR3 protein. The sample lists 45,000 to 75,000 distinct CDR3 sequences, approximately 12% occurring once. What was sequenced was whole blood. Receptors were obtained from an adult who was a healthcare worker with PCR-confirmed SARS-CoV-2 infection or an uninfected control (not recorded which).

There are a few counts of this clonotype. The chain uses TRBV6-1 and TRBJ2-3, with TRBD1 as a possible D gene (5 bases). The CDR3 runs 14 residues. Germline V gene sequence: CDR1 MNHNS, CDR2 SASEGT. V was pared by 4 bases and J by 6 bases, with 14 bases between. The CDR3 loop reads CASSVGHLVDTQYF. CDR3 sequence (DNA): TGTGCCAGCAGTGTCGGACACTTGGTCGATACGCAGTATTTT.

In this sample, this clonotype turned up a few times. This sequence joins TRBV18 and TRBJ1-2, with 7 bases identical to TRBD1. The V gene end was trimmed by 0 bases and the J gene end by 4 bases; junction bases not matched to a gene: 5. CDR1 and CDR2 (germline): KGHSH, LQKENI. This CDR3 has 15 residues. CDR3 coding DNA: TGTGCCAGCTCACCACCGGGACAGCCTTTCTATGGCTACACCTTC. Protein sequence: CASSPPGQPFYGYTF.

The chain employs TRBV20-1 and TRBJ1-2; 10 bases are a match to TRBD1. The V and J ends lost 6 bases and 5 bases, in that order; junction bases with no gene match: 12. CDR3 size: 15 residues. The V gene's germline CDR1 is DFQATT and CDR2 SNEGSKA (reference sequence). The CDR3 here is CSARIRKGQGYGYTF. The DNA for the CDR3 is TGCAGTGCCCGAATACGAAAGGGACAGGGGTATGGCTACACCTTC.

This clonotype occurred a few times. This chain joins TRBV7-2 and TRBJ2-2; D uncertain. The ends were cut back, 2 bases at V and 8 bases at J, with 9 bases in the middle. CDR3 length: 13 residues. Germline V gene lookup returns CDR1 SGHTA and CDR2 FQGNSA. The CDR3, as DNA: TGTGCCAGCAGCTTACGCAGCTCGGGGGAGCTGTTTTTT. Translating it yields CASSLRSSGELFF. The full variable domain, in which reference TRBV7-2 and TRBJ2-2 provide the parts outside the CDR3, is GAGVSQSPSNKVTEKGKDVELRCDPISGHTALYWYRQSLGQGLEFLIYFQGNSAPDKSGLPSDRFSAERTGGSVSTLTIQRTQQEDSAVYLCASSLRSSGELFFGEGSRLTVL.

This clonotype was counted many times. The chain links TRBV30 to TRBJ2-1; the match to TRBD1 covers 7 bases. Germline V gene data show CDR1 as GTSNPN and CDR2 as SVGIG (reference sequence). The trim removed 5 bases at V and 3 bases at J, leaving 10 bases unmatched. This CDR3 contains 15 residues. The CDR3 here is CAWVPDRVNYNEQFF. For the CDR3, the DNA is TGTGCCTGGGTACCCGACAGGGTTAACTACAATGAGCAGTTCTTC.

This clonotype has a handful of counts. The chain employs TRBV12-3 or TRBV12-4 and TRBJ2-2; 10 positions match TRBD1. V lost 7 bases to trimming and J lost 5 bases; unmatched junction nucleotides: 4. The CDR3 has 14 residues. The CDR3 coding sequence is TGTGCCAGCAACCGGGGACAGGGGACCGGGGAGCTGTTTTTT. Residues: CASNRGQGTGELFF.

This clonotype has more than one count but fewer than ten. This chain connects TRBV29-1 to TRBJ1-5; 9 bases map to TRBD1. Trimming cost V 4 bases and J 6 bases; bases outside gene matches: 4. The germline CDR1 and CDR2 sequences are SQVTM and ANQGSEA. The CDR3 loop spans 13 amino acids. CDR3 residues: CSVAGQGSQPQHF. The DNA for the CDR3 is TGCAGCGTTGCTGGACAGGGGAGTCAGCCCCAGCATTTT.

This clonotype was found many times. The chain uses TRBV2 and TRBJ1-3; D is unresolved. Trimming removed 4 bases at V and 0 bases at J, with 16 bases between. The CDR3 has 17 residues. Germline CDR1 reads SNHLY; CDR2 reads FYNNEI. The CDR3 loop reads CASSGNLPGFSGNTIYF. In DNA form, the CDR3 reads TGTGCCAGCAGTGGAAACTTACCAGGATTCTCTGGAAACACCATATATTTT.

This clonotype came up many times. The chain uses TRBV7-7 and TRBJ2-7; 11 bases map to TRBD1. CDR1 and CDR2 from the germline V gene are SSHAT and FNYEAQ (reference sequence). Trimming took 3 bases from V and 6 from J; bases not matched to a gene: 1. This CDR3 contains 13 residues. In DNA, the CDR3 is TGTGCCAGCAGCTTCGGGACAGGGGGCGAGCAGTACTTC. Residues: CASSFGTGGEQYF. The whole variable domain, remainder taken from reference TRBV7-7 and TRBJ2-7, is GAGVSQSPRYKVTKRGQDVTLRCDPISSHATLYWYQQALGQGPEFLTYFNYEAQPDKSGLPSDRFSAERPEGSISTLTIQRTEQRDSAMYRCASSFGTGGEQYFGPGTRLTVT.

This clonotype turned up a few times. The V gene is TRBV5-4, the J gene TRBJ2-1; the D is unclear. Trimming shortened V by 1 base and J by 7 bases, and 9 bases separated the two germline ends. The germline gives CDR1 SGHNT, CDR2 YYREEE (reference sequence). The CDR3 runs 13 residues. CDR3 in amino acids: CASSLTEGNEQFF. CDR3 DNA: TGTGCCAGCAGCTTGACGGAAGGAAATGAGCAGTTCTTC. Using reference TRBV5-4 and TRBJ2-1 for the parts outside the CDR3, the full variable domain is ETGVTQSPTHLIKTRGQQVTLRCSSQSGHNTVSWYQQALGQGPQFIFQYYREEENGRGNFPPRFSGLQFPNYSSELNVNALELDDSALYLCASSLTEGNEQFFGPGTRLTVL.

The gene calls are TRBV5-1 and TRBJ1-2; 10 positions match TRBD1. CDR1 is SGHRS and CDR2 is YFSETQ in the germline V gene. V lost 8 bases and J lost 8; bases outside the gene matches: 12. The CDR3 extends over 14 amino acids. CDR3 protein: CASQPGQGTGGYTF. The CDR3 DNA is TGCGCCAGTCAACCGGGACAGGGGACGGGCGGCTACACCTTC. Full variable domain (rest looked up from reference TRBV5-1 and TRBJ1-2): KAGVTQTPRYLIKTRGQQVTLSCSPISGHRSVSWYQQTPGQGLQFLFEYFSETQRNKGNFPGRFSGRQFSNSRSEMNVSTLELGDSALYLCASQPGQGTGGYTFGSGTRLTVV.

Only a few counts were recorded for this clonotype. The rearrangement links TRBV4-1 to TRBJ1-2, with TRBD1 matching over 7 bases. Trimming cost V 2 bases and J 8 bases; bases outside gene matches: 5. The CDR3 extends over 13 amino acids. Germline lookup yields CDR1 MGHRA and CDR2 YSYEKL. The CDR3 reads CASSQTGDRGYTF. The DNA for the CDR3 is TGCGCCAGCAGCCAAACAGGGGATAGGGGCTACACCTTC.

This sequence joins TRBV7-9 and TRBJ1-5; D perhaps matches TRBD1 (6 bases). Per the germline V gene, CDR1 is SEHNR and CDR2 is FQNEAQ (reference sequence). The CDR3 is 17 amino acids. V lost 0 bases, J lost 7 bases, and 19 bases lay in between. CDR3 protein: CASSLARGPLSQQPQHF. As DNA, the CDR3 is TGTGCCAGCAGCTTAGCGCGGGGGCCGCTATCACAACAGCCCCAGCATTTT. Combining the CDR3 with reference TRBV7-9 and TRBJ1-5 gives the whole variable domain DTGVSQNPRHKITKRGQNVTFRCDPISEHNRLYWYRQTLGQGPEFLTYFQNEAQLEKSRLLSDRFSAERPKGSFSTLEIQRTEQGDSAMYLCASSLARGPLSQQPQHFGDGTRLSIL.

The chain joins TRBV12-3 or TRBV12-4 to TRBJ1-3; perhaps TRBD1 as D (6 bases). V gave up 6 bases and J gave up 2 bases, with 14 bases separating them. This CDR3 contains 15 residues. The CDR3 loop is CASSLGQPAGNTIYF. In DNA, the CDR3 is TGTGCCAGCAGCCTTGGACAGCCTGCTGGAAACACCATATATTTT.

This clonotype was detected ten times or more. This sequence joins TRBV7-2 and TRBJ2-7; 8 bases are a match to TRBD2. With 2 bases clipped from V and 1 base from J, the junction kept 4 bases outside the gene matches. CDR3 length equals 15 residues. Germline lookup yields CDR1 SGHTA and CDR2 FQGNSA. Here the CDR3 DNA reads TGTGCCAGCAGCTTAAGTAGCGGGGTTTCCTACGAGCAGTACTTC. Amino acid sequence: CASSLSSGVSYEQYF.

This chain links TRBV5-1 with TRBJ1-3; 7 nucleotides agree with TRBD1. This CDR3 has 16 amino acids. V lost 5 bases to trimming and J lost 0 bases; unmatched junction nucleotides: 8. Germline V gene sequence: CDR1 SGHRS, CDR2 YFSETQ. This chain's CDR3 is CASRADRDLSGNTIYF. The CDR3 nucleotides read TGCGCCAGCAGAGCTGACAGGGACCTCTCTGGAAACACCATATATTTT. The full variable domain, in which reference TRBV5-1 and TRBJ1-3 provide the parts outside the CDR3, is KAGVTQTPRYLIKTRGQQVTLSCSPISGHRSVSWYQQTPGQGLQFLFEYFSETQRNKGNFPGRFSGRQFSNSRSEMNVSTLELGDSALYLCASRADRDLSGNTIYFGEGSWLTVV.

This clonotype turned up a few times. The chain couples TRBV2 to TRBJ1-3, with D uncertain. The CDR3 spans 14 residues. Per germline, CDR1 SNHLY and CDR2 FYNNEI. V lost 6 bases, J lost 0 bases, and 9 bases lay in between. The CDR3: CASRPAVSGNTIYF. In DNA, the CDR3 is TGTGCCAGCAGGCCAGCAGTCTCTGGAAACACCATATATTTT.